What follows describes a single T cell receptor (beta chain). What antigen it recognizes has not been identified. Base qualities are not recorded, but no much larger clone differs from it by a single base. In the ophthalmopathy patients, disease was moderately to severely active, with a Clinical Activity Score of 3 or more, a NOSPECS grade of 4 or more, and a duration of less than 3 months. Exclusion was applied to patients with uncontrolled infections, other autoimmune diseases, pregnancy or lactation. Diagnoses were based on clinical symptoms, serum thyroxine and TRAb, thyroid ultrasound and orbital computed tomography. PBMCs were isolated from about 10 ml of fresh peripheral blood by Ficoll-Paque density gradient centrifugation. Trizol reagent was used to extract total RNA, and RNA quality was then checked on an Agilent 2100 Bioanalyzer. The data derive from a study of T cells in Graves' hyperthyroidism and ophthalmopathy (dated by TCRdb to 2018 to 2020). Some background on the complete study: Peripheral blood samples were taken at initial diagnosis, before any treatment was given. To identify TCR V-J signatures that set the groups apart, the researchers used a discovery cohort of 100 patients, made up of some 41 with Graves' ophthalmopathy and approximately 57 with stable Graves' hyperthyroidism. Prospective prediction of ophthalmopathy was tested in an independent validation cohort consisting of roughly 20 hyperthyroidism patients and about 17 patients who later progressed to ophthalmopathy. The 100 or so discovery patients were divided at random into training and test sets in a 7:3 ratio. The study also compared thyroid tissue and blood T-cell repertoires from five or six Graves' hyperthyroidism patients. After sampling, hyperthyroidism patients received methimazole starting at 30 mg daily, and ophthalmopathy patients received high-dose intravenous methylprednisolone. TCR Vbeta CDR3 sequencing of 140 or so peripheral blood samples (approximately 44 ophthalmopathy, some 75 hyperthyroidism and approximately 17 progressor patients) is reported in the paper. General study outcomes and caveats: In validation, the model predicted progression to ophthalmopathy a median of approximately 6.3 months before onset, with approximately 70% sensitivity and about 72% specificity. Most expanded thyroid clonotypes (frequency above 0.001) were also detected in blood, a finding suggesting that blood repertoires may reflect thyroid immune responses. In cross-validation, a model built on a 13 V-J signature told ophthalmopathy apart from stable hyperthyroidism with over 85% sensitivity and about 81% specificity, and in testing the same model reached 80%/75%. Sample size was not statistically predetermined, and investigators were not blinded to group allocation.

The TCR beta CDR3 regions were amplified from RNA transcripts. A first-round RT-PCR of the TCR CDR3 used the HTBI primer set with the Qiagen OneStep RT-PCR kit. Libraries were constructed in a second round of multiplex PCR, after which size selection and purification were performed. Libraries were sequenced paired-end with 100 bp reads on an Illumina HiSeq2000. In the authors' own workflow: SOAPnuke was used to process the raw data, with reads discarded if the reads contained adapters or uncalled bases, had a mean Phred below 15, or lacked an exact constant-primer or identifier match. High-quality paired reads were merged using COPE v1.2.5, and each unique nucleotide sequence was defined as a clonotype. MiTCR v1.1 was used to align clonotypes to the IMGT TRBV, TRBD and TRBJ reference segments. The analysis included only V-J combinations with a frequency above 0.0001, which together covered around 99% of the repertoires. The TCS score was defined as the ratio of F50 (clonal expansion) to E x V (chaos), calculated using BLOSUM62-based TCRdist between CDR3 peptides within each V-J. Welch's t-statistics and random forest reduced fewer than 550 V-J features to 13, which were used in a naive Bayes classifier (R e1071). Clones were called with MiXCR by TCRdb after fastp trimmed the public reads at Q25, and only in-frame beta chains were retained. Every entry covers one CDR3 protein and lists the most common genes and DNA from its rows. The V and J calls were determined by TCRdb, not by the authors. The sample table records about 300,000 distinct CDR3 sequences; approximately 19% of these occur just once. The ten largest account for approximately 37% of the sample.

CDR1 DFQATT and CDR2 SNEGSKA are derived from the germline V gene (reference sequence). Including the terminal cysteine and phenylalanine, the CDR3 comprises 18 residues. Just the 54-base CDR3 DNA is kept, in frame starting at base 1. Unmatched junction bases come to 11, with V trimmed by 2 bases and J by 0 bases. The sample was blood. The V and J genes are TRBV20-1 and TRBJ2-1, with 9 middle bases fitting TRBD2. The clonotype comes from a man between 45 and 60 years old with Graves' ophthalmopathy. The CDR3 is CSARTEGAGGSSYNEQFF. The DNA sequence follows: TGCAGTGCTAGAACCGAGGGGGCGGGAGGGAGCTCCTACAATGAGCAGTTCTTC.